The 8 T cell receptor beta chains in this list originate from one sample, sequenced in a study of T cells in localized non-small cell lung cancer. Clones were sequenced by immunoSEQ multiplex PCR, and TCRdb holds only the in-frame ones, with some missing. The table lists under 40,000 clones, roughly 87% of them singletons, with 15% to 20% in the top ten. Sequenced here: peripheral blood, sampled before any cancer treatment. The receptors were gathered from a male donor older than 55 with stage III squamous cell lung carcinoma.

The rearrangement joins TRBV7-2 to TRBJ2-2; D uncertain. V was clipped by 5 bases and J by 6 bases, with 7 bases between them. The CDR3 spans 12 residues. Germline CDR1 is SGHTA and CDR2 is FQGNSA. The CDR3 region is CASSKYAGELFF. The CDR3 DNA sequence: TGTGCCAGCAGCAAGTACGCCGGGGAGCTGTTTTTT.

The J gene is TRBJ1-1, the V gene TRBV7-9; 9 bases agree with TRBD1. This CDR3 has 15 residues. Looked up from germline, CDR1 is SEHNR and CDR2 is FQNEAQ (reference sequence). V trimming: 5 bases; J trimming: 4 bases; junction bases outside the gene matches: 8. CDR3 amino acids: CASSPSGTGLTEAFF. The CDR3 DNA reads TGTGCCAGCAGCCCTTCCGGGACAGGGCTCACTGAAGCTTTCTTT.

V is TRBV27 and J is TRBJ2-2, with TRBD1 matching 7 bases. The germline V gene encodes CDR1 MNHEY and CDR2 SMNVEV (reference sequence). V shed 5 bases and J 1 base; nucleotides not matched to a gene: 16. There are 19 residues in the CDR3. The CDR3 nucleotides read TGTGCCAGCAGTCGAGGGGTAGGGGGCAACTTTAGGAACACCGGGGAGCTGTTTTTT. Translating it yields CASSRGVGGNFRNTGELFF.

This chain joins TRBV2 and TRBJ1-5; TRBD1 is a possible D gene (6 bases). The CDR3 contains 14 residues. Per germline, CDR1 SNHLY and CDR2 FYNNEI. V shed 8 bases and J shed 0 bases, with 11 bases lying between them. The CDR3 is CASRGGLSNQPQHF. DNA of the CDR3: TGTGCCAGCCGGGGGGGGCTTAGCAATCAGCCCCAGCATTTT.

This chain connects TRBV14 to TRBJ2-4; D might be TRBD1 (6 bases). V lost 0 bases, J lost 4 bases, and 22 bases lay in between. Germline CDR1 reads SGHDN; CDR2 reads FVKESK. The CDR3 totals 19 residues. The CDR3 reads CASSQDIGAYGTPKNIQYF. The CDR3 DNA reads TGTGCCAGCAGCCAAGATATAGGGGCTTACGGGACACCGAAAAACATTCAGTACTTC.

This sequence joins TRBV25-1 and TRBJ2-7, with a weak D call TRBD1 (6 bases). Trimming removed 5 bases at V and 6 bases at J, with 14 bases between. Germline V gene sequence: CDR1 MGHDK, CDR2 SYGVNS. The CDR3 covers 13 residues. The CDR3 region is CASSITGYGEQYF. CDR3 in DNA: TGTGCCAGCAGTATTACAGGGTACGGCGAGCAGTACTTC.

CDR3 amino acids: CASSVGGAGETQYF. The CDR3 coding sequence is TGTGCCAGCAGCGTGGGGGGCGCCGGAGAGACCCAGTACTTC. The V gene is TRBV7-2, the J gene TRBJ2-5; D may be TRBD1 or TRBD2 (6 bases each). CDR3 length equals 14 residues. Trimming left V 5 bases short and J 4 bases short, with 14 bases between. The V gene's germline CDR1 is SGHTA and CDR2 FQGNSA. The full variable domain, completed using reference TRBV7-2 and TRBJ2-5, is GAGVSQSPSNKVTEKGKDVELRCDPISGHTALYWYRQSLGQGLEFLIYFQGNSAPDKSGLPSDRFSAERTGGSVSTLTIQRTQQEDSAVYLCASSVGGAGETQYFGPGTRLLVL.

The chain joins TRBV19 to TRBJ1-1; 7 bases are a match to TRBD1. Trimming at V came to 2 bases and at J to 8 bases, leaving 5 bases not matched to a gene. The germline V gene has CDR1 LNHDA and CDR2 SQIVND (reference sequence). CDR3 length: 13 amino acids. Here the CDR3 DNA reads TGTGCCAGTAGTATAAGGGCGGGACAGGAAGCTTTCTTT. It encodes CASSIRAGQEAFF.